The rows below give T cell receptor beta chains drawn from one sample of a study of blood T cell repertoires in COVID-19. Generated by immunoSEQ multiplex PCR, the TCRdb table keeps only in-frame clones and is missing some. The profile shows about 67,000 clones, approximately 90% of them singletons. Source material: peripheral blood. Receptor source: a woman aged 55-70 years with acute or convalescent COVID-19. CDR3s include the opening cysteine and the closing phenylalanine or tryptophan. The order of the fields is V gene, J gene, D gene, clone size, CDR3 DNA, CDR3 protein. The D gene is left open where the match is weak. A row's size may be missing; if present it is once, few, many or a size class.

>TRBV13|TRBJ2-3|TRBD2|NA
TGTGCCAGCAGCTTAGGGACTAGCCTCCAGTATTTT
CASSLGTSLQYF
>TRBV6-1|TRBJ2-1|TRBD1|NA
TGTGCCAGCAGTGAACAACTCTACGGACAGGGATCAGGGAATGAGCAGTTCTTC
CASSEQLYGQGSGNEQFF
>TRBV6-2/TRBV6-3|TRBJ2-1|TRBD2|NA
TGTGCCAGCAGTTCAACTAGCGGGAGGGCCTCGACCTACAATGAGCAGTTCTTC
CASSSTSGRASTYNEQFF
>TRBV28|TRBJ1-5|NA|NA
TGTGCCAGCAGTTTAATGGTAGTGGGCAGGATCAATCAGCCCCAGCATTTT
CASSLMVVGRINQPQHF
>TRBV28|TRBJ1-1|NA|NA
TGTGCCAGCAGTCCACCTTCGGGGGGCATCAACACTGAAGCTTTCTTT
CASSPPSGGINTEAFF
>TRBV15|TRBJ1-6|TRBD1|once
TGTGCCACCAGCGGAAGGACAGGGAGGAATTCACCCCTCCACTTT
CATSGRTGRNSPLHF
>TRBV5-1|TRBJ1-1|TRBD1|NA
TGCGCCAGCAGCTGGACAGGGGAGACGAACACTGAAGCTTTCTTT
CASSWTGETNTEAFF
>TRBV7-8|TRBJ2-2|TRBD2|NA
TGTGCCAGCAGCAGACCGGGACTAGACACCGGGGAGCTGTTTTTT
CASSRPGLDTGELFF
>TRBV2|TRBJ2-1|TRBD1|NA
TGTGCCAGCAGTGGGACAGGGTACGGTGAGCAGTTCTTC
CASSGTGYGEQFF
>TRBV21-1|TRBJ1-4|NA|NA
TGTGCCGCGACCTACCTCACAGGGGGCGCGAGAGAAAAACTGTTTTTT
CAATYLTGGAREKLFF
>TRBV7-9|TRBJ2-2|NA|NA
TGTGCCAGCAGCCCCCAATACACCGGGGAGCTGTTTTTT
CASSPQYTGELFF
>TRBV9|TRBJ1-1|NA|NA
TGTGCCAGCAGCGTAGTGGCAGGGGCCCCGAACACTGAAGCTTTCTTT
CASSVVAGAPNTEAFF
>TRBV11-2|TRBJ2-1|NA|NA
TGTGCCAGCAGCTTACAGGTGATGAATGAGCAGTTCTTC
CASSLQVMNEQFF
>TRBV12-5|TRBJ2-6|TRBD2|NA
TGTGCTAGTGGTTTGGCCAGCGGGAGTCTACTCTCTGGGGCCAACGTCCTGACTTTC
CASGLASGSLLSGANVLTF
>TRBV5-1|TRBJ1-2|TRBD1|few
TGCGCCAGCAGCTTGGGACGCGGGACAGAATATGGCTACACCTTC
CASSLGRGTEYGYTF
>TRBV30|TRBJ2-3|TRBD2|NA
TGTGCCTGGAGTCTGGGGCTAGCGGGAAGACGTCGTTTT
CAWSLGLAGRRRF
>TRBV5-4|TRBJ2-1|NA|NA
TGTGCCAGCAGCCCCCCGGACAGCCGTGAGCAGTTCTTC
CASSPPDSREQFF
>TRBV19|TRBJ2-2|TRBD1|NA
TGTGCCAGTAGTGTGGGACAGGGGGACACCGGGGAGCTGTTTTTT
CASSVGQGDTGELFF
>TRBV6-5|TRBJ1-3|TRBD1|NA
TGTGCCAGCACCCTCGAGGGACAGGGGAGAAACACCATATATTTT
CASTLEGQGRNTIYF
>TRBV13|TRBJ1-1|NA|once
TGTGCCAGCAGCAGGGTATGGGGGGGAACTGAAGCTTTCTTT
CASSRVWGGTEAFF
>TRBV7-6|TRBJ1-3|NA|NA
TGTGCCAGCAGCTTAGGGGCAGGAAACTCTGGAAACACCATATATTTT
CASSLGAGNSGNTIYF
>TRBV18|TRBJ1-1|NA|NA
TGTGCCAGCTCACCACCAGGGGTGAACACTGAAGCTTTCTTT
CASSPPGVNTEAFF
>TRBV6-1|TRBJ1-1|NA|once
TGTGCCAGCAGTGAAACAGGGTTAGGCACTGAAGCTTTCTTT
CASSETGLGTEAFF
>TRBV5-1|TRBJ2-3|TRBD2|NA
TGCGCCAGCAGCGCGGGACTACTCAGCACAGATACGCAGTATTTT
CASSAGLLSTDTQYF
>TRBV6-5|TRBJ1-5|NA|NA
TGTGCCAGCGCGGTCGGCAATCAGCCCCAGCATTTT
CASAVGNQPQHF
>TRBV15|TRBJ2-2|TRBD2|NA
TGTGCCACCAGCACGACGGGAGGGAACACCGGGGAGCTGTTTTTT
CATSTTGGNTGELFF
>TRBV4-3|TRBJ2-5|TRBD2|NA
TGCGCCAGCAGCCAAGCGGTACGGGGACTAGCGGTTGAGACCCAGTACTTC
CASSQAVRGLAVETQYF
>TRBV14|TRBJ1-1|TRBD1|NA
TGTGCCAGCAGCCACTCAGGGGGCGCCGTCACTGAAGCTTTCTTT
CASSHSGGAVTEAFF
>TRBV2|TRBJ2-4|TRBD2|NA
TGTGCCAGCCTGGAGTTGGGGAGGGTAGCCAAAAACATTCAGTACTTC
CASLELGRVAKNIQYF
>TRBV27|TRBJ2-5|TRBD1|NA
TGTGCCAGCAGTTTAAAGGGACAGGAAAAAGAGACCCAGTACTTC
CASSLKGQEKETQYF
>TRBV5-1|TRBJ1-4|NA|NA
TGCGCCAGCAGCAGGACAGATAATGAAAAACTGTTTTTT
CASSRTDNEKLFF
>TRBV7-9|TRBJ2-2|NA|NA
TGTGCCAGCAGCCGAACGGGGGTTGGCACCGGGGAGCTGTTTTTT
CASSRTGVGTGELFF
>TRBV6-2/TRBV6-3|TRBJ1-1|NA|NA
TGTGCCAGCAGTGGAGACAGTTTTACTGAAGCTTTCTTT
CASSGDSFTEAFF
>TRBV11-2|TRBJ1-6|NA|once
TGTGCCAGCAGCAGAAGGGGTTCACCCCTCCACTTT
CASSRRGSPLHF
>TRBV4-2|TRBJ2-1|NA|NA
TGTGCCAGCAGCCACGGGACTGCGAGGGGTGAGCAGTTCTTC
CASSHGTARGEQFF
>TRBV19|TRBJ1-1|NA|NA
TGTGCCAGTAGACACAGACAGGAGAACACTGAAGCTTTCTTT
CASRHRQENTEAFF
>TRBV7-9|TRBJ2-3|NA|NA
TGTGCCAGCACCCGCCGTGAGCGGAGCACAGATACGCAGTATTTT
CASTRRERSTDTQYF
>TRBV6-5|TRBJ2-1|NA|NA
TGTGCCAGCAGACGGGCAGGGGGGAATGAGCAGTTCTTC
CASRRAGGNEQFF
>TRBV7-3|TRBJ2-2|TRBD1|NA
TGTGCCAGCAGCTCGACAGGGGGCACCGGGGAGCTGTTTTTT
CASSSTGGTGELFF
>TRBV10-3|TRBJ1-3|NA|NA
TGTGCCATCAGTGAATGGGGGGTTGACTCTGGAAACACCATATATTTT
CAISEWGVDSGNTIYF
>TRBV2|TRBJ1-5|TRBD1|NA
TGTGCCAGCAGGGGGACAGGTAGTGGCAATCAGCCCCAGCATTTT
CASRGTGSGNQPQHF
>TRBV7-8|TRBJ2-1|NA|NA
TGTGCCAGCAGCTTAACAGGGACCTACAATGAGCAGTTCTTC
CASSLTGTYNEQFF
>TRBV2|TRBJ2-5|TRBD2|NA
TGTGCCAGCAGTGAAGCGGCTCTAGCGGGAGTTCGGGAGACCCAGTACTTC
CASSEAALAGVRETQYF
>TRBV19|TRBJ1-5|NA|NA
TGTGCCAGTAAGGAAAGGTTCGGGTTTAATCAGCCCCAGCATTTT
CASKERFGFNQPQHF
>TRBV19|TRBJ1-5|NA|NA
TGTGCCATACAGGGAGCTAGCAATCAGCCCCAGCATTTT
CAIQGASNQPQHF
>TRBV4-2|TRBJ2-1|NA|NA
TGTGCCAGCAGCTCCGGGGTAGCGGTATACAATGAGCAGTTCTTC
CASSSGVAVYNEQFF
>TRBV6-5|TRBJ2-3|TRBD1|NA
TGTGCCAGCAGGGACAGGGCGACAGATACGCAGTATTTT
CASRDRATDTQYF
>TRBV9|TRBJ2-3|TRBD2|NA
TGTGCCAGCAGCGTAGCTACTAGCGGGAGAGCAGATACGCAGTATTTT
CASSVATSGRADTQYF
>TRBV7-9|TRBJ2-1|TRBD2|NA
TGTGCCAGCAGCCTGAGCGGGGGGTCGGTTGAGCAGTTCTTC
CASSLSGGSVEQFF
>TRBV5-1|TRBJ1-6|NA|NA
TGCGCCAGCAGCCTTCAACAGAATTCACCCCTCCACTTT
CASSLQQNSPLHF
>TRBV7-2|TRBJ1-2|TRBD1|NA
TGTGCCAGCAGCTTAGCGGGACAGGGAAGCTATGGCTACACCTTC
CASSLAGQGSYGYTF
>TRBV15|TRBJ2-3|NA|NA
TGTGCCACCAGCACCGGGAGCGGCCAACCCTCCACAGATACGCAGTATTTT
CATSTGSGQPSTDTQYF
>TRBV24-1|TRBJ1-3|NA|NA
TGTGCCACCAGTGATAGCGGTCCTGGAAACACCATATATTTT
CATSDSGPGNTIYF
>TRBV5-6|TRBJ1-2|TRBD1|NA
TGTGCCAGCAGCTCCGGACAGGAATCCATTCGCTATGGCTACACCTTC
CASSSGQESIRYGYTF
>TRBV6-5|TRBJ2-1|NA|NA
TGTGCCAGCAGCCACCAGGCGAATGAGCAGTTCTTC
CASSHQANEQFF
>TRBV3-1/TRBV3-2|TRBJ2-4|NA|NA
TGTGCCAGCAGCCAACTGGGGGGTTTAGGGGCCAAAAACATTCAGTACTTC
CASSQLGGLGAKNIQYF